Below, 3 T cell receptor beta chains from the same sample are listed, as sequenced in a study of blood T cell repertoires in COVID-19. Assay: immunoSEQ multiplex PCR; the TCRdb copy retains only in-frame clones and omits some. The repertoire holds 250,000 to 350,000 clones, with approximately 90% as singletons. Input material: peripheral blood. The receptor source for this set is a woman between 45 and 60 years old with COVID-19, enrolled during active disease.

The chain employs TRBV6-5 and TRBJ2-7; 7 nucleotides agree with TRBD1. Germline CDR1 and CDR2: MNHEY and SVGAGI. The junction had 3 bases not matched to a gene; V was cut back by 2 bases and J by 2 bases. The CDR3 loop spans 14 amino acids. CDR3 residues: CASSYRGPTYEQYF. The CDR3 nucleotides are TGTGCCAGCAGTTACAGGGGGCCGACCTACGAGCAGTACTTC.

The chain has TRBV3-1 (or the pseudogene TRBV3-2) and TRBJ2-5; possible D gene TRBD1, 5 bases. V was cut by 0 bases and J by 5 bases, with 16 bases left in between. The CDR3 runs 16 residues. Germline CDR1 and CDR2: LGHDT and YNNKEL (reference sequence). The CDR3 spells CASSQERSGFGETQYF. Here the CDR3 DNA reads TGTGCCAGCAGCCAAGAACGTTCAGGGTTCGGGGAGACCCAGTACTTC.

The chain carries TRBV7-6 and TRBJ2-7; 9 bases are a match to TRBD2. The germline CDR1 and CDR2 sequences are SGHVS and FNYEAQ. J lost 6 bases, V lost 5 bases, and 14 bases had no gene match. The CDR3 runs to 16 residues. The CDR3 protein is CASSGQAGGDWGEQYF. The CDR3 DNA reads as TGTGCCAGCAGCGGACAAGCGGGAGGCGATTGGGGCGAGCAGTACTTC.